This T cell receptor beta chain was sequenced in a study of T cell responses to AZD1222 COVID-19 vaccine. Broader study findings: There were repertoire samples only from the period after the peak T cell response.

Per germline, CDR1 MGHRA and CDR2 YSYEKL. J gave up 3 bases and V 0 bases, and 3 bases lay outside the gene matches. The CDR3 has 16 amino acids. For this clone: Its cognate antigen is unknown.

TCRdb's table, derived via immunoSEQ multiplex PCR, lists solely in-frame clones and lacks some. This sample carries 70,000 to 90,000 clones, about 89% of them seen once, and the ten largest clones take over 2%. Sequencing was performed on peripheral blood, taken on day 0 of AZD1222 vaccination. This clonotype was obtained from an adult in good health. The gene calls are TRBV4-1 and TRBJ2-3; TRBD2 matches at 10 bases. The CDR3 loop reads CASSQEGSGRTDTQYF. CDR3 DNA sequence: TGCGCCAGCAGCCAAGAAGGTAGCGGGAGGACAGATACGCAGTATTTT.